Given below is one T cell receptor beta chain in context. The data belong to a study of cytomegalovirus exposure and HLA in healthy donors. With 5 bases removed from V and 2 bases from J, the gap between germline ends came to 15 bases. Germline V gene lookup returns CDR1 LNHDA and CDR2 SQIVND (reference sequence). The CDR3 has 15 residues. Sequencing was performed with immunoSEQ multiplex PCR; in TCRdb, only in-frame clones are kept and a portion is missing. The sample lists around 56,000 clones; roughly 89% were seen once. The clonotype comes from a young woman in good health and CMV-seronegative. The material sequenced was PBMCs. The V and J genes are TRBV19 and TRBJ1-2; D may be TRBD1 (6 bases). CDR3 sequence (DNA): TGTGCCAGTAGTCCAATTTTCGGACAGAACTATGGCTACACCTTC. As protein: CASSPIFGQNYGYTF. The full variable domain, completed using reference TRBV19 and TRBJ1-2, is DGGITQSPKYLFRKEGQNVTLSCEQNLNHDAMYWYRQDPGQGLRLIYYSQIVNDFQKGDIAEGYSVSREKKESFPLTVTSAQKNPTAFYLCASSPIFGQNYGYTFGSGTRLTVV.